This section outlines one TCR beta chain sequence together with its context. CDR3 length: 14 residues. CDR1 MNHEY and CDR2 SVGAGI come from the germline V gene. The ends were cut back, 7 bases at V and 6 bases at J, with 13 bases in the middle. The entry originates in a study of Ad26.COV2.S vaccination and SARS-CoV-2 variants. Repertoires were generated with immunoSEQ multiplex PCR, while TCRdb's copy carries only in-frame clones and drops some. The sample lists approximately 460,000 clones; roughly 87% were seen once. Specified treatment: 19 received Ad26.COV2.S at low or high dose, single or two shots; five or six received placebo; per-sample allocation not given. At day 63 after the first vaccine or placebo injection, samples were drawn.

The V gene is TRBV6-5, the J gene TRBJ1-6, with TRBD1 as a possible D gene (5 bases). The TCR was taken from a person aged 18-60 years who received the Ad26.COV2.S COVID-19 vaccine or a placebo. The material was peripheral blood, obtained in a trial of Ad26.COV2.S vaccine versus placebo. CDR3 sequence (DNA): TGTGCCAGCACCCGGGACCGGGTTAATTCACCCCTCCACTTT. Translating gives CASTRDRVNSPLHF.